The rows below give T cell receptor beta chains drawn from one sample of a study of shared clonotypes between healthy human individuals. Method: immunoSEQ multiplex PCR; TCRdb's copy keeps in-frame clones and lacks some. The data show more than 2 million clones, with approximately 96% seen just once and 0.1% to 0.15% held by the top ten. Sequencing was done on a sample of naive CD4+ T cells sorted from blood. The receptors were sampled from a young man in good health. Both conserved end residues are part of each CDR3. Each record gives: V gene, J gene, CDR3 protein.

v_call: TRBV6-5
j_call: TRBJ2-5
cdr3_aa: CASSYPGTGTETQYF

v_call: TRBV7-9
j_call: TRBJ2-1
cdr3_aa: CASSLNGRKTTNEQFF

v_call: TRBV7-2
j_call: TRBJ1-5
cdr3_aa: CASSSTGPVNQPQHF

v_call: TRBV4-1
j_call: TRBJ1-1
cdr3_aa: CASSQEGVRTEAFF

v_call: TRBV12-5
j_call: TRBJ2-7
cdr3_aa: CASGATTGQGIYEQYF

v_call: TRBV6-1
j_call: TRBJ2-2
cdr3_aa: CASSDTGNTGELFF

v_call: TRBV5-4
j_call: TRBJ2-1
cdr3_aa: CASSFRVGDYNEQFF

v_call: TRBV6-5
j_call: TRBJ1-2
cdr3_aa: CASREGFNYGYTF

v_call: TRBV4-1
j_call: TRBJ2-4
cdr3_aa: CASRGLAKNIQYF

v_call: TRBV28
j_call: TRBJ1-1
cdr3_aa: CAADRPGRTEAFF

v_call: TRBV2
j_call: TRBJ1-5
cdr3_aa: CASSSPRDSGGRGNQPQHF

v_call: TRBV2
j_call: TRBJ2-4
cdr3_aa: CASIGRAPAKNIQYF

v_call: TRBV5-1
j_call: TRBJ2-5
cdr3_aa: CASSSLAGDQETQYF

v_call: TRBV6-5
j_call: TRBJ1-6
cdr3_aa: CATRGEGWSPLHF

v_call: TRBV21-1
j_call: TRBJ2-3
cdr3_aa: CASSDSGGPPDTQYF

v_call: TRBV10-2
j_call: TRBJ2-7
cdr3_aa: CASITGLAGGPQYF

v_call: TRBV9
j_call: TRBJ2-1
cdr3_aa: CASSPRGDRNYNPASGFF

v_call: TRBV29-1
j_call: TRBJ2-5
cdr3_aa: CSAENPGLITRRETQYF

v_call: TRBV7-9
j_call: TRBJ2-5
cdr3_aa: CASSLQAGGMETQYF

v_call: TRBV30
j_call: TRBJ2-5
cdr3_aa: CAWSGHSRGRETQYF

v_call: TRBV7-9
j_call: TRBJ1-4
cdr3_aa: CASSLNGEKLFF

v_call: TRBV19
j_call: TRBJ1-2
cdr3_aa: CASSMGHGFGGYTF

v_call: TRBV23-1
j_call: TRBJ2-7
cdr3_aa: CASSLGAPCGDTYEQYF

v_call: TRBV23-1
j_call: TRBJ2-3
cdr3_aa: CAIRGTDTQYF

v_call: TRBV11-2
j_call: TRBJ1-6
cdr3_aa: CASSFPDNSPLHF

v_call: TRBV5-1
j_call: TRBJ2-1
cdr3_aa: CASSLGLAGGPKSYNEQFF

v_call: TRBV27
j_call: TRBJ2-7
cdr3_aa: CASRWSGSGEQYF

v_call: TRBV6-1
j_call: TRBJ1-1
cdr3_aa: CASSRTVMNTEAFF

v_call: TRBV25-1
j_call: TRBJ2-6
cdr3_aa: CASSRGLGSGANVLTF

v_call: TRBV6-1
j_call: TRBJ2-3
cdr3_aa: CASSLTSGGTDTQYF

v_call: TRBV6-6
j_call: TRBJ2-7
cdr3_aa: CASRYSGTGGYEQYF

v_call: TRBV11-2
j_call: TRBJ1-1
cdr3_aa: CASGSGINTEAFF

v_call: TRBV5-8
j_call: TRBJ1-5
cdr3_aa: CASQGNQPQHF

v_call: TRBV5-1
j_call: TRBJ2-1
cdr3_aa: CASSLGRLGNEQFF

v_call: TRBV14
j_call: TRBJ2-2
cdr3_aa: CASSQLAGASGELFF

v_call: TRBV4-1
j_call: TRBJ2-3
cdr3_aa: CASSPSSGRAMDTQYF

v_call: TRBV7-3
j_call: TRBJ1-1
cdr3_aa: CASSLTPGTGNTEAFF

v_call: TRBV27
j_call: TRBJ2-7
cdr3_aa: CASRPGTESSYEQYF

v_call: TRBV5-4
j_call: TRBJ1-2
cdr3_aa: CASSPITGGGHGYTF

v_call: TRBV7-9
j_call: TRBJ2-7
cdr3_aa: CASSPLGYEQYF

v_call: TRBV2
j_call: TRBJ1-5
cdr3_aa: CASSAGETGGRNQPQHF

v_call: TRBV10-2
j_call: TRBJ2-7
cdr3_aa: CASSDVGTLAGEQYF

v_call: TRBV7-9
j_call: TRBJ2-7
cdr3_aa: CASSLWTGGSYEQYF

v_call: TRBV5-5
j_call: TRBJ1-4
cdr3_aa: CASTPGAGEANEKLFF

v_call: TRBV30
j_call: TRBJ1-1
cdr3_aa: CAVIGWGQGTEAFF

v_call: TRBV9
j_call: TRBJ1-5
cdr3_aa: CASSAGTDQRNQPQHF

v_call: TRBV30
j_call: TRBJ1-4
cdr3_aa: CAWSVLRGANEKLFF

v_call: TRBV19
j_call: TRBJ1-6
cdr3_aa: CASSRQVENSPLHF

v_call: TRBV28
j_call: TRBJ2-5
cdr3_aa: CASSPYLPLAGDRETQYF

v_call: TRBV27
j_call: TRBJ1-6
cdr3_aa: CASRAGTASNSPLHF

v_call: TRBV9
j_call: TRBJ1-6
cdr3_aa: CAELRGRYNSPLHF

v_call: TRBV4-1
j_call: TRBJ1-2
cdr3_aa: CASSQDRVWGLNYTF

v_call: TRBV11-3
j_call: TRBJ2-1
cdr3_aa: CASSKNNPGVREQFF

v_call: TRBV6-5
j_call: TRBJ2-7
cdr3_aa: CASSGGGLGSYEQYF

v_call: TRBV2
j_call: TRBJ2-2
cdr3_aa: CASSEAFLVGTGELFF

v_call: TRBV7-2
j_call: TRBJ1-4
cdr3_aa: CASSKLGPGGYEKLFF

v_call: TRBV7-9
j_call: TRBJ2-5
cdr3_aa: CASSLGSGQETQYF

v_call: TRBV2
j_call: TRBJ2-7
cdr3_aa: CASNRQGWYEQYF

v_call: TRBV5-6
j_call: TRBJ2-2
cdr3_aa: CASSLGLTNTGELFF